One sample yielded the 9 T cell receptor beta chains listed below, sequenced in a study of response to subunit inactivated influenza vaccine. MiXCR, run by TCRdb on the RT-PCR reads, gives a single entry per CDR3 protein. The sample has under 800,000 distinct CDR3 sequences, approximately 15% seen once. The source material was PBMCs from blood, sampled around two weeks before vaccination. Receptors originate from a man in his fifties or sixties who received an inactivated influenza vaccine.

The rearrangement links TRBV5-1 to TRBJ1-1, with D perhaps matching TRBD1 (5 bases). This CDR3 region has 14 residues. Per germline, CDR1 SGHRS and CDR2 YFSETQ. With 4 bases removed from V and 2 bases from J, the gap between germline ends came to 12 bases. The DNA of the CDR3 is TGCGCCAGCAGCGTGGACACATCCAACACTGAAGCTTTCTTT. Residues: CASSVDTSNTEAFF.

V gene TRBV28 combines with J gene TRBJ1-5; possible D gene TRBD1, 6 bases. CDR1 and CDR2 from the germline V gene are MDHEN and SYDVKM. V was shortened by 3 bases and J by 5 bases, with 11 bases between the two germline ends. The length of the CDR3 is 14 residues. CDR3: CASSLGARDQPQHF. The CDR3 region has the DNA TGTGCCAGCAGTTTGGGGGCCCGAGATCAGCCCCAGCATTTT.

As concerns this clonotype: One end of the junction does not line up with germline, which may come from a read error. V and J are TRBV3-1 and TRBJ1-2; maybe TRBD1 (5 bases). The CDR3 runs 15 residues. Germline CDR1 reads LGHDT; CDR2 reads YNNKEL (reference sequence). The CDR3 loop reads CACSQDIGGNYGYTF. The CDR3, as DNA: TGTGCCTGCAGCCAAGATATTGGGGGGAACTATGGCTACACCTTC.

This clonotype was detected only a few times. The rearrangement uses TRBV27 and TRBJ1-6; the match to TRBD1 covers 11 bases. V gave up 5 bases and J gave up 6 bases; unmatched junction bases: 3. This CDR3 has 15 residues. Germline CDR1 reads MNHEY; CDR2 reads SMNVEV (reference sequence). The CDR3 sequence: CASSPGTGGNSPLHF. DNA for the CDR3: TGTGCCAGCAGTCCGGGGACAGGGGGTAATTCACCCCTCCACTTT.

In its sample, this clonotype was seen many times. The chain has TRBV27 and TRBJ1-2; a weak D match, TRBD1 (5 bases). V was trimmed by 6 bases and J by 5 bases, leaving 19 bases between them. The length of the CDR3 is 15 residues. In germline, CDR1 is MNHEY, CDR2 SMNVEV (reference sequence). The CDR3 sequence is CASSSTPGGWYGYTF. For the CDR3, the DNA is TGTGCCAGCAGCTCCACCCCCGGGGGATGGTATGGCTACACCTTC.

This clonotype has a count of ten or more. V gene TRBV29-1 combines with J gene TRBJ2-3; no definite D call. With 6 bases removed from V and 7 bases from J, the gap between germline ends came to 14 bases. Germline CDR1 and CDR2: SQVTM and ANQGSEA. The CDR3 has 12 residues. As DNA, the CDR3 is TGCAGCGTCGTGATACCGCCAAATACGCAGTATTTT. Residues: CSVVIPPNTQYF.

This chain uses TRBV2 with TRBJ2-3; a weak D match, TRBD2 (6 bases). The CDR3 loop spans 16 amino acids. Germline CDR1 is SNHLY and CDR2 is FYNNEI. V shed 4 bases and J shed 5 bases, with 19 bases lying between them. As DNA, the CDR3 is TGTGCCAGCAGTGTACGCGGGGAAGGGTTAGGAGATACGCAGTATTTT. This encodes CASSVRGEGLGDTQYF.

The table lists this clonotype with a few counts. This chain connects TRBV24-1 to TRBJ2-1; 9 bases map to TRBD2. The CDR3 length is 16 residues. With V trimmed by 3 bases and J by 10 bases, 12 bases remained unmatched. CDR1 is KGHDR, CDR2 SFDVKD, per germline. The CDR3 spells CATSDESGGPYREQFF. In nucleotides, the CDR3 is TGTGCCACCAGTGATGAGAGCGGGGGGCCGTACAGGGAGCAGTTCTTC.

J is TRBJ2-3 and V is TRBV24-1; TRBD1 matches at 11 bases. The CDR3 loop spans 16 amino acids. CDR1 is KGHDR, CDR2 SFDVKD, per germline. V lost 4 bases to trimming and J lost 5 bases; unmatched junction nucleotides: 7. The CDR3 loop reads CATSDIRDRGRDTQYF. In nucleotides, the CDR3 is TGTGCCACCAGTGACATCCGGGACAGGGGGAGAGATACGCAGTATTTT.